This is a list of T cell receptor beta chains from one sample in a study of OX40 agonist ivuxolimab in advanced cancers. Measured with immunoSEQ multiplex PCR; TCRdb has only the in-frame clones, and not every one. The sample shows under 85,000 clones, more than 80% of them seen only once. This material consisted of CD4+ or CD8+ T cells sorted from blood, taken in a trial of the OX40 agonist ivuxolimab. The receptors were sampled from an adult with an advanced solid tumor such as melanoma, head and neck, liver or kidney cancer. Each CDR3 is given with its conserved first and last residue. A D gene is named only where the DNA matches it firmly. Rows may omit the clone size; those that give it use once, few, many or a size class.

clone size: NA; J gene: TRBJ1-5; D gene: TRBD1; V gene: TRBV5-8; CDR3 protein: CASSWDRYQPQHF; CDR3 DNA: TGTGCCAGCAGCTGGGACAGGTATCAGCCCCAGCATTTT
clone size: NA; J gene: TRBJ2-3; D gene: TRBD2; V gene: TRBV25-1; CDR3 protein: CASSPWGGDTQYF; CDR3 DNA: TGTGCCAGCAGCCCATGGGGGGGGGATACGCAGTATTTT
clone size: NA; J gene: TRBJ2-5; D gene: NA; V gene: TRBV7-2; CDR3 protein: CASSLNRETQYF; CDR3 DNA: TGTGCCAGCAGCTTAAATCGGGAGACCCAGTACTTC
clone size: once; J gene: TRBJ2-7; D gene: TRBD1; V gene: TRBV5-1; CDR3 protein: CASSLAAGQGYYEQYF; CDR3 DNA: TGCGCCAGCAGCTTGGCCGCGGGACAGGGATACTACGAGCAGTACTTC
clone size: NA; J gene: TRBJ2-6; D gene: NA; V gene: TRBV7-2; CDR3 protein: CASSLVRSGANVLTF; CDR3 DNA: TGTGCCAGCAGCTTAGTTCGGTCTGGGGCCAACGTCCTGACTTTC
clone size: NA; J gene: TRBJ2-3; D gene: NA; V gene: TRBV4-3; CDR3 protein: CASSQEKGSTQYF; CDR3 DNA: TGCGCCAGCAGCCAAGAAAAAGGGTCTACGCAGTATTTT
clone size: NA; J gene: TRBJ2-5; D gene: NA; V gene: TRBV20-1; CDR3 protein: CSATTGETQYF; CDR3 DNA: TGCAGTGCCACTACGGGAGAGACCCAGTACTTC
clone size: NA; J gene: TRBJ1-1; D gene: NA; V gene: TRBV4-3; CDR3 protein: CASSRVGAGNTEAFF; CDR3 DNA: TGCGCCAGCAGCCGAGTGGGGGCGGGGAACACTGAAGCTTTCTTT
clone size: NA; J gene: TRBJ2-3; D gene: TRBD2; V gene: TRBV18; CDR3 protein: CASSVLAGDTDTQYF; CDR3 DNA: TGTGCCAGCTCGGTACTAGCGGGCGACACAGATACGCAGTATTTT
clone size: NA; J gene: TRBJ2-2; D gene: TRBD1; V gene: TRBV5-4; CDR3 protein: CASSSGGFHTGELFF; CDR3 DNA: TGTGCCAGCAGCTCAGGGGGCTTTCACACCGGGGAGCTGTTTTTT
clone size: NA; J gene: TRBJ2-7; D gene: NA; V gene: TRBV28; CDR3 protein: CASSLGRTYEQYF; CDR3 DNA: TGTGCCAGCAGCCTGGGCCGTACCTACGAGCAGTACTTC
clone size: NA; J gene: TRBJ2-1; D gene: NA; V gene: TRBV7-2; CDR3 protein: CASEAYNEQFF; CDR3 DNA: TGTGCAAGCGAGGCCTACAATGAGCAGTTCTTC
clone size: NA; J gene: TRBJ2-5; D gene: NA; V gene: TRBV19; CDR3 protein: CASSTRSEETQYF; CDR3 DNA: TGTGCCAGTAGTACTAGGTCTGAGGAGACCCAGTACTTC
clone size: NA; J gene: TRBJ2-6; D gene: TRBD1; V gene: TRBV7-2; CDR3 protein: CASSQGAYGANVLTF; CDR3 DNA: TGTGCCAGCAGCCAGGGGGCGTATGGGGCCAACGTCCTGACTTTC
clone size: NA; J gene: TRBJ1-5; D gene: NA; V gene: TRBV19; CDR3 protein: CASTGFNQPQHF; CDR3 DNA: TGTGCCAGTACTGGGTTCAATCAGCCCCAGCATTTT
clone size: NA; J gene: TRBJ2-3; D gene: TRBD1; V gene: TRBV28; CDR3 protein: CASGQGALYF; CDR3 DNA: TGTGCCAGCGGACAGGGGGCTTTGTATTTT
clone size: once; J gene: TRBJ2-7; D gene: TRBD2; V gene: TRBV6-6; CDR3 protein: CASGSSGTEQYF; CDR3 DNA: TGTGCCAGCGGTTCTAGCGGGACCGAGCAGTACTTC
clone size: NA; J gene: TRBJ2-7; D gene: NA; V gene: TRBV7-2; CDR3 protein: CASSLTGVNTYEQYF; CDR3 DNA: TGTGCCAGCAGCTTAACCGGGGTAAATACCTACGAGCAGTACTTC
clone size: NA; J gene: TRBJ2-2; D gene: NA; V gene: TRBV7-8; CDR3 protein: CASSPTWVGELFF; CDR3 DNA: TGTGCCAGCAGCCCGACTTGGGTCGGGGAGCTGTTTTTT
clone size: NA; J gene: TRBJ1-6; D gene: TRBD1; V gene: TRBV27; CDR3 protein: CASSFKAPGQGASYNSPLHF; CDR3 DNA: TGTGCCAGCAGTTTTAAAGCCCCGGGACAGGGGGCTTCCTATAATTCACCCCTCCACTTT